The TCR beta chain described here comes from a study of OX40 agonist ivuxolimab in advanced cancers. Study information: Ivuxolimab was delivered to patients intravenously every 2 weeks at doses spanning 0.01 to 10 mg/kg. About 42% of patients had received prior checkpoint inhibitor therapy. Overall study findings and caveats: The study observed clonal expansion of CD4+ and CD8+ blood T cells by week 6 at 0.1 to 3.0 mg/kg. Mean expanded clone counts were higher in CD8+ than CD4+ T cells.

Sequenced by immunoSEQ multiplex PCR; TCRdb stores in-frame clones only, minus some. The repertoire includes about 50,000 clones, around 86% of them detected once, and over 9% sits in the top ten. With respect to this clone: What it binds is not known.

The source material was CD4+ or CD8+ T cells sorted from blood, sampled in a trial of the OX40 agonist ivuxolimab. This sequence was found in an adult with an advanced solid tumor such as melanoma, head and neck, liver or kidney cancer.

CDR3 residues: CASSGLAGDYEQYF. As DNA, the CDR3 is TGTGCCAGCAGCGGTCTAGCGGGAGACTACGAGCAGTACTTC. This chain joins TRBV9 and TRBJ2-7, with 10 bases identical to TRBD2. The CDR3 has 14 residues. The V gene end was trimmed by 3 bases and the J gene end by 3 bases; junction bases not matched to a gene: 3. Looked up from germline, CDR1 is SGDLS and CDR2 is YYNGEE.